This entry concerns a single T cell receptor beta chain. The antigen is undetermined. The PCR made use of 60 Vbeta and 13 Jbeta primers. Clones were sequenced by immunoSEQ multiplex PCR, and TCRdb holds only the in-frame ones, with some missing. The sample includes about 140,000 clones, around 75% of them seen just once. These data originate in a study of cytomegalovirus exposure and HLA in healthy donors. Study results and limitations: Exclusion as indistinguishable affected some V segments, including TRBV6-2 and TRBV6-3. Some TCR beta chains (about 170 of them) were listed as cytomegalovirus-associated.

CDR1 WSHSY and CDR2 SAAADI come from the germline V gene. The CDR3 consists of 16 residues. J gave up 5 bases and V 5 bases, and 8 bases lay outside the gene matches. The clonotype comes from a woman aged 25 to 39 in good health and CMV-seronegative. The V and J genes are TRBV10-2 and TRBJ2-5; 13 bases agree with TRBD2. The sample was PBMCs. The CDR3 region is CASSTRTSGSTETQYF. The CDR3 nucleotides read TGCGCCAGCAGTACTCGGACTAGCGGGAGTACGGAGACCCAGTACTTC.